The 4 T cell receptor beta chains below all came from one sample that was sequenced in a study of cytomegalovirus exposure and HLA in healthy donors. Method: immunoSEQ multiplex PCR; TCRdb's copy keeps in-frame clones and lacks some. The sample holds about 140,000 clones, around 88% seen once. Sequencing was performed on PBMCs. The receptors stem from a woman aged 18-35 years in good health and CMV-seropositive.

V gene TRBV19 combines with J gene TRBJ2-3; a weak D match, TRBD2 (5 bases). The CDR3 has 15 amino acids. The V end was cut by 3 bases, the J end by 1 base, with 11 bases between. Germline values: CDR1 LNHDA, CDR2 SQIVND (reference sequence). In nucleotides, the CDR3 is TGTGCCAGTAGTATTAGTCCCGGGGGCACAGATACGCAGTATTTT. The encoded protein is CASSISPGGTDTQYF.

The chain links TRBV7-3 to TRBJ2-3; 8 bases are a match to TRBD2. The CDR3 sequence is 15 residues long. V was clipped by 6 bases and J by 3 bases; unmatched bases: 8. CDR1 is SGHTA, CDR2 FQGTGA, per germline. CDR3 region: CASSPGGGLTDTQYF. DNA of the CDR3: TGTGCCAGCAGTCCGGGAGGGGGGCTGACAGATACGCAGTATTTT.

The V call is TRBV19, the J call TRBJ2-3; 10 nucleotides line up with TRBD2. CDR1 LNHDA and CDR2 SQIVND come from the germline V gene (reference sequence). V shed 3 bases, J shed 5 bases, and the junction held 8 bases outside the gene matches. The length of the CDR3 is 16 residues. The CDR3 bases are TGTGCCAGTAGTATTGGTCTAGCGGGAGTCGTAGATACGCAGTATTTT. Its translation is CASSIGLAGVVDTQYF.

This chain uses TRBV4-3 with TRBJ2-7; the D gene is possibly TRBD2 (6 bases). Germline V gene sequence: CDR1 LGHNA, CDR2 YSLEER. CDR3 length equals 15 residues. Trimming cost V 0 bases and J 4 bases, with 13 bases left between them. As DNA, the CDR3 is TGCGCCAGCAGCCAAGAAATCTCCCGGGGGTACGAGCAGTACTTC. Translation gives CASSQEISRGYEQYF.